Included here is one T cell receptor (beta chain) sequence, with context. The length of the CDR3 is 13 residues. V dropped 7 bases and J dropped 10; count of bases not matched to a gene: 9. Per the germline V gene, CDR1 is GTSNPN and CDR2 is SVGIG (reference sequence). Repertoires were generated with immunoSEQ multiplex PCR, while TCRdb's copy carries only in-frame clones and drops some. The sample lists 25,000 to 35,000 clones; about 89% were seen once. This sample was included in a study of T cells in localized non-small cell lung cancer. The sequencing here drew on PBMCs, taken before any cancer treatment. This chain connects TRBV30 to TRBJ2-1; 11 nucleotides agree with TRBD2. The clonotype was recovered from a man aged 35-75 years with stage II lung adenocarcinoma. The CDR3 coding sequence is TGTGCCTCCAGACTAGCGGGATGGGGGGAGCAGTTCTTC. It specifies CASRLAGWGEQFF.